The rows below give T cell receptor beta chains drawn from one sample of a study of immune evolution from preneoplasia to lung adenocarcinoma. The table came from immunoSEQ multiplex PCR; TCRdb's copy has only in-frame clones and leaves some out. The sample includes 6,500 to 8,500 clones, about 81% of them seen just once. Sequences were obtained from FFPE minimally invasive lung adenocarcinoma tissue. These receptors were collected from a person between 65 and 80 years old with lung adenocarcinoma. Both conserved end residues are part of each CDR3. A D gene is named only where the DNA matches it firmly. Only part of the rows carry a size: once, few, many, or a class if the clone is expanded.

>TRBV19|-|TRBJ2-1|TRBD1
TGTGCCAGTGGCTACGGACAGGGGGCCGACAATGAGCAGTTCTTC
CASGYGQGADNEQFF
>TRBV7-2|-|TRBJ2-1|-
TGTGCCAGCAGCTTATTCCTACAGGGGACTTACAATGAGCAGTTCTTC
CASSLFLQGTYNEQFF
>TRBV7-9|-|TRBJ1-2|TRBD1
TGTGCCAGCAGCTTAGTGACAGGGGGCTATGGCTACACCTTC
CASSLVTGGYGYTF
>TRBV18|-|TRBJ1-2|TRBD1
TGTGCCAGCTCACCACTGAAGACAGGGGTCTTCTATGGCTACACCTTC
CASSPLKTGVFYGYTF
>TRBV7-9|-|TRBJ2-3|-
TGTGCCAGCAGCTTAGCTAGCCCCACAGATACGCAGTATTTT
CASSLASPTDTQYF
>TRBV20-1|-|TRBJ1-2|-
TGCAGTGCTAGATGGGAGGTAGGCTACACCTTC
CSARWEVGYTF
>TRBV5-6|-|TRBJ2-7|TRBD2
TGTGCCAGCAGCTTGGAGGCGGGAGGGCCGTACGAGCAGTACTTC
CASSLEAGGPYEQYF
>TRBV5-4|-|TRBJ2-7|-
TGTGCCAGCAGTTTGACAGCTTACGAGCAGTACTTC
CASSLTAYEQYF
>TRBV14|-|TRBJ1-2|-
TGTGCCAGCAGCCAAGATCGTACGACAGGAGGCGGCTACACCTTC
CASSQDRTTGGGYTF
>TRBV19|-|TRBJ2-7|TRBD1
TGTGCCAGTATGGGACAGAGCTCCTACGAGCAGTACTTC
CASMGQSSYEQYF
>TRBV18|-|TRBJ1-1|-
TGTGCCAGCTCACCAGGCAATCCGAACATGAACACTGAAGCTTTCTTT
CASSPGNPNMNTEAFF
>TRBV7-2|few|TRBJ1-6|-
TGTGCCAGCAGCTTATTGCAGCCGGTTTCACCCCTCCACTTT
CASSLLQPVSPLHF
>TRBV14|-|TRBJ1-3|-
TGTGCCAGCAGCCAAGAGAGACGGAGGGTGGACACCATATATTTT
CASSQERRRVDTIYF
>TRBV9|-|TRBJ2-1|-
TGTGCCAGCAACCCCTCCCCTGCGGGGTACAATGAGCAGTTCTTC
CASNPSPAGYNEQFF
>TRBV7-9|-|TRBJ2-6|-
TGTGCCAGCAGCACCCAAGGGTCTGGGGCCAACGTCCTGACTTTC
CASSTQGSGANVLTF
>TRBV30|-|TRBJ2-6|TRBD1
TGTGCCTGGGCCCAGGGGGCGGATGGGGCCAACGTCCTGACTTTC
CAWAQGADGANVLTF
>TRBV19|-|TRBJ1-1|TRBD1
TGTGCCAGTAGGGATGACAGGGCGAACACTGAAGCTTTCTTT
CASRDDRANTEAFF
>TRBV28|-|TRBJ2-2|-
TGTGCCAGCAGTTGGGACGTCACCGGGGAGCTGTTTTTT
CASSWDVTGELFF
>TRBV5-6|-|TRBJ1-1|-
TGTGCCAGCAGCTTGGAGGGGGTTTCGTCGGCTTTCTTT
CASSLEGVSSAFF
>TRBV21-1|-|TRBJ1-1|-
TGTGCCAGCAGCGGACAACAGGGGGATGGCACTGAAGCTTTCTTT
CASSGQQGDGTEAFF
>TRBV19|-|TRBJ2-1|-
TGTGCCAGTAGTATAAGGAGGGGTGGAAACAATGAGCAGTTCTTC
CASSIRRGGNNEQFF
>TRBV4-1|-|TRBJ1-1|-
TGCGCCAGCAGCCAGGACGTAAAGAACACTGAAGCTTTCTTT
CASSQDVKNTEAFF
>TRBV5-4|-|TRBJ2-3|TRBD2
TGTGCCAGCAGCTTTCTAGCGGGGGGGCCCACAGATACGCAGTATTTT
CASSFLAGGPTDTQYF
>TRBV9|-|TRBJ2-5|-
TGTGCCAGCAGCGAACAGCCGGGATCGGGAGAGACCCAGTACTTC
CASSEQPGSGETQYF
>TRBV9|-|TRBJ2-2|-
TGTGCCAGCAGCGTATTACATAACACCGGGGAGCTGTTTTTT
CASSVLHNTGELFF
>TRBV2|once|TRBJ1-1|-
TGTGCCAGCAGGAAGAATCCTGAAGCTTTCTTT
CASRKNPEAFF
>TRBV7-3|-|TRBJ2-3|TRBD2
TGTGCCAGCAGCAAGACTAGCGGGGCGACCACAGATACGCAGTATTTT
CASSKTSGATTDTQYF
>TRBV28|once|TRBJ2-7|-
TGTGCCAGCAGTTTATGGGTCGGGTTCGAGCAGTACTTC
CASSLWVGFEQYF
>TRBV5-6|-|TRBJ1-3|-
TGTGCCAGCAGCTTCGCCAGGGCCTCTGGAAACACCATATATTTT
CASSFARASGNTIYF
>TRBV6-5|-|TRBJ1-2|TRBD1
TGTGCCAGCAGTTACTCAGGGGACAGAAGTTTCTATGGCTACACCTTC
CASSYSGDRSFYGYTF
>TRBV6-5|-|TRBJ2-7|-
TGTGCCAGCAGTTATACGGGACTCTCCTACGAGCAGTACTTC
CASSYTGLSYEQYF
>TRBV19|-|TRBJ2-7|TRBD1
TGTGCCAGTAGTATAGGGCCAGGGGGCTACGAGCAGTACTTC
CASSIGPGGYEQYF
>TRBV7-8|-|TRBJ2-2|TRBD2
TGTGCCAGCAGCGGAGACGGGACTAGCGATCGGAACACCGGGGAGCTGTTTTTT
CASSGDGTSDRNTGELFF
>TRBV21-1|-|TRBJ2-7|-
TGTGCCAGCCACCTAAGGCGTGGGGACTACGAGCAGTACTTC
CASHLRRGDYEQYF
>TRBV7-2|-|TRBJ1-4|-
TGTGCCAGCAGCTTAGCAGGGATGACTGAAAAACTGTTTTTT
CASSLAGMTEKLFF
>TRBV28|-|TRBJ2-1|-
TGTGCCAGCAGTTTGGGGGGGCCCTACAATGAGCAGTTCTTC
CASSLGGPYNEQFF
>TRBV4-1|-|TRBJ2-3|-
TGCGCCAGCAGCCCACCTAGCACAGATACGCAGTATTTT
CASSPPSTDTQYF
>TRBV15|-|TRBJ2-1|-
TGTGCCACCAGCAGAGAGTCGCGGGGGCCCACCTACAATGAGCAGTTCTTC
CATSRESRGPTYNEQFF
>TRBV21-1|few|TRBJ2-7|-
TGTGCCAGCAGCAAAGGAGATTCTACCTACGAGCAGTACTTC
CASSKGDSTYEQYF
>TRBV5-1|-|TRBJ2-3|-
TGCGCCAGCAGCTTCCGGGACTCACTCACAGATACGCAGTATTTT
CASSFRDSLTDTQYF
>TRBV15|-|TRBJ1-2|-
TGTGCCACCAGCAGAGATTCGGACTATGGCTACACCTTC
CATSRDSDYGYTF
>TRBV18|-|TRBJ1-1|-
TGTGCCAGCTCACCGAGGCAGAACACTGAAGCTTTCTTT
CASSPRQNTEAFF
>TRBV6-5|-|TRBJ1-1|TRBD1
TGTGCCAGCAGGGGGACCGACAGGGACACTGAAGCTTTCTTT
CASRGTDRDTEAFF
>TRBV15|-|TRBJ1-5|-
TGTGCCACCAGCAGAGAAGGCAGGGGAATAAATCAGCCCCAGCATTTT
CATSREGRGINQPQHF
>TRBV28|-|TRBJ1-2|TRBD1
TGTGCCAGCAGTCTCCAGGGACAGGTCTATGGCTACACCTTC
CASSLQGQVYGYTF
>TRBV6-5|-|TRBJ1-1|-
TGTGCCAGCAGGTCTCGAGGGTACACTGAAGCTTTCTTT
CASRSRGYTEAFF
>TRBV2|-|TRBJ1-5|-
TGTGCCAGCAGTCCAGGGACTAGCAATCAGCCCCAGCATTTT
CASSPGTSNQPQHF
>TRBV7-9|-|TRBJ2-3|TRBD2
TGTGCCAGCAGCCCCAGGACTAGCGGGAGTAGCACAGATACGCAGTATTTT
CASSPRTSGSSTDTQYF
>TRBV10-1|-|TRBJ2-7|TRBD1
TGCGCCAGCAGCTTCGGACAGGGGTCCCACGAGCAGTACTTC
CASSFGQGSHEQYF
>TRBV6-1|-|TRBJ2-5|-
TGTGCCTCCTCAAGGTGGGGGAGACAAGAGACCCAGTACTTC
CASSRWGRQETQYF
>TRBV7-9|once|TRBJ2-1|-
TGTGCCAGCAGCGTATACTCCAGCCCAGGGTCCAATGAGCAGTTCTTC
CASSVYSSPGSNEQFF